This T cell receptor (beta chain) comes out of a study of beta chain features in type 1 diabetes. Broader study findings: Type 1 diabetes patients had fewer VDJ junction insertions and more deletions. Shorter templates might be favored by PCR, equally in patients and controls. In all four CD4+ subsets, TCRB CDR3 length was significantly, moderately reduced in type 1 diabetes.

The CDR3 runs to 15 residues. Germline loops: CDR1 MGHRA, CDR2 YSYEKL. Of the isolated RNA, all was reverse transcribed, and so the sequenced material was expressed TCRB transcripts. Libraries were prepared by immunoSEQ multiplex PCR; TCRdb keeps only in-frame clonotypes and omits some of them. The sample shows tens of thousands of clones, 68% of them seen only once. As to this clone: Its antigen is not known. The junction departs from the called germline gene at one end, perhaps through a read error.

A single heparinised draw of roughly 0.11 L on average was taken per donor. CD4+ naive, central memory, regulatory and stem cell-like memory subsets were isolated by sorting on CD45RO/CCR7/CD25/CD127/CD95/CD27. The rearrangement uses TRBV4-1 and TRBJ2-1; perhaps TRBD2 as D (7 bases). The clonotype comes from a woman aged 40 to 50 with type 1 diabetes. Specimen: stem cell memory CD4+ T cells from blood. The CDR3 spells CASSQEWGPGGARLF. The CDR3 DNA reads as TGCGCCAGCAGCCAAGAATGGGGGCCGGGAGGAGCTAGGCTCTTC.